Sequencing of this TCR beta chain was carried out in a study of blood T cell repertoires in COVID-19. Produced via immunoSEQ multiplex PCR; TCRdb's table is partial and in-frame only. The table lists approximately 200,000 clones, approximately 84% of them singletons. This clone was detected once. CDR1 and CDR2 from the germline V gene are SGHRS and YFSETQ. The CDR3 runs to 13 residues. Trimming cost V 3 bases and J 4 bases; bases outside gene matches: 1. This sequence joins TRBV5-1 and TRBJ2-7, with 10 bases identical to TRBD1. The origin of this receptor is an elderly woman with COVID-19, enrolled during active disease. Sequenced: peripheral blood. This CDR3 is CASSWGQGYEQYF. For the CDR3, the DNA is TGCGCCAGCAGCTGGGGACAGGGGTACGAGCAGTACTTC.